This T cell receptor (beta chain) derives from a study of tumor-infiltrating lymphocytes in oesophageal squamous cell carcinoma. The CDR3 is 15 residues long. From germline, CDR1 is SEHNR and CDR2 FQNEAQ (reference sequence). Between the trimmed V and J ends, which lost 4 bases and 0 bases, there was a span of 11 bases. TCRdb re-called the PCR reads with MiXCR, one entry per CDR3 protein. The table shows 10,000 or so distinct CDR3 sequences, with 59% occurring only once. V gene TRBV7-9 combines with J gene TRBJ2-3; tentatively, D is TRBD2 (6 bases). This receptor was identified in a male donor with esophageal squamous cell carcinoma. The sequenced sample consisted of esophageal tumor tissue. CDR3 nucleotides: TGTGCCAGCAGCTCACCTGGACTAAGCACAGATACGCAGTATTTT. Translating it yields CASSSPGLSTDTQYF.